This TCR beta chain emerged from a study of T-cell reconstitution after alpha-beta-depleted transplantation in children. This clonotype was observed a few times. Using unique molecular identifiers, the investigators prepared the TCRbeta library. TCRdb redid the calling of the PCR reads with MiXCR, one entry per CDR3 protein. The data hold 350,000 to 450,000 distinct CDR3 sequences, with over 20% observed a single time. The CDR3 is 16 amino acids. Trimming cost V 5 bases and J 1 base, with 16 bases left between them. The source was PBMCs from the stem cell graft donor, collected from the stem cell graft. This TCR came from a human donor who donated a stem cell graft to a child with acute myeloid leukemia. The V call is TRBV12-3 or TRBV12-4, the J call TRBJ2-3, with a tentative D call TRBD2 (5 bases). DNA for the CDR3: TGTGCCAGCAGTAAGGGCTCGGTGGGAGGCACAGATACGCAGTATTTT. Translation gives CASSKGSVGGTDTQYF.